This TCR beta chain stems from a study of post-analysis software for immune sequencing data. Overall study: Included among the disease courses, which were recorded for the cohort, were relapsing-remitting, secondary progressive and progressive-relapsing multiple sclerosis.

cDNA libraries for TCR beta contained unique molecular identifiers. About half a million cDNA molecules were recovered from an input of roughly 0.85 to 10 million T cells. TCRdb itself ran the PCR reads through MiXCR, one entry per CDR3 protein. This sample has about half a million distinct CDR3 sequences; 30% to 40% occur once, and the top ten carry under 7%. This clonotype has ten or more counts. Its antigen is not known. Study results and caveats: TRBV5-6, TRBV5-1 and TRBV20-1 belonged to a set of roughly five TRBV segments that were more frequent in patients than controls. A significant reduction in normalized Chao1 diversity was observed in multiple sclerosis patients versus controls.

The CDR3 sequence is 16 residues long. V was cut by 0 bases and J by 0 bases, with 10 bases left in between. Germline assignment: CDR1 SGHRS and CDR2 YFSETQ. This TCR was sampled from a girl aged 2 to 17 with multiple sclerosis. The chain has TRBV5-1 and TRBJ2-1; D not resolved. Sequenced input: blood. The chain's CDR3 is CASSLGRRSSYNEQFF. CDR3 coding DNA: TGCGCCAGCAGCTTGGGACGCCGGAGCTCCTACAATGAGCAGTTCTTC.